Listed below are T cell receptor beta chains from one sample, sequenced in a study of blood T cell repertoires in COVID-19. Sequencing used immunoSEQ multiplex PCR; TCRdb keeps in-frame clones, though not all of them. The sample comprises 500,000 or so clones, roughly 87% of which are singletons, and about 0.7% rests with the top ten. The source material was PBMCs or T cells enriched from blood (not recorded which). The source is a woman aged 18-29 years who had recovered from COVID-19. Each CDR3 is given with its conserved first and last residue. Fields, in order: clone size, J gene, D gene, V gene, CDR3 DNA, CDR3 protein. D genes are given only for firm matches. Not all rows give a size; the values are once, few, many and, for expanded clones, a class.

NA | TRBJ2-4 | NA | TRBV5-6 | TGTGCCAGCACTAGGGAGACAGGAAACATTCAGTACTTC | CASTRETGNIQYF
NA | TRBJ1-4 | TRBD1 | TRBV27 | TGTGCCAGCAGACAGGGGAATGAAAAACTGTTTTTT | CASRQGNEKLFF
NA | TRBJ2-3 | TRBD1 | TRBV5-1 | TGCGCCAGCAGCTTGGCCACAGGGGCCCTCGGGGATACGCAGTATTTT | CASSLATGALGDTQYF
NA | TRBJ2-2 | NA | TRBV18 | TGTGCCAGCTCACCCGTCCTACCCGGGGAGCTGTTTTTT | CASSPVLPGELFF
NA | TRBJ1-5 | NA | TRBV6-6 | TGTGCCAGCAGTTATGCACAGGCGGCTAGCAATCAGCCCCAGCATTTT | CASSYAQAASNQPQHF
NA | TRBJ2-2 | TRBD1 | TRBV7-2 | TGTGCCAGCAGCCCCCCACAGGGGATTCTAGGGTCCGGGGAGCTGTTTTTT | CASSPPQGILGSGELFF
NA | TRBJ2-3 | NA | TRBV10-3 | TGTGCCATCAGTGAGGTCAGGGCATCAGATACGCAGTATTTT | CAISEVRASDTQYF
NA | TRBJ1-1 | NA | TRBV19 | TGTGCCACCACGTCAGGATGGAACACTGAAGCTTTCTTT | CATTSGWNTEAFF
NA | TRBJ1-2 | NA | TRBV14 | TGTGCCAGCAGCCACGGGGAGCCCCTCTATGGCTACACCTTC | CASSHGEPLYGYTF
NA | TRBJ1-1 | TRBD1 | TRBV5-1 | TGCGCCAGCAGCCCCGGGACAGGGTTGAGCACTGAAGCTTTCTTT | CASSPGTGLSTEAFF
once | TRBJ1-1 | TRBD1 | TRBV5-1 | TGCGCCAGCACTGGACAGGGGGCGGGGAACACTGAAGCTTTCTTT | CASTGQGAGNTEAFF
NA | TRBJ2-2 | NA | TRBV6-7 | TGTGCCAGCAGTTACTCGCTTGGGAGGCAGAGGCACGCGAACACCGGGGAGCTGTTTTTT | CASSYSLGRQRHANTGELFF
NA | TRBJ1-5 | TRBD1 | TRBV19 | TGTGCCAGTAGTCCCGGGACAGGGAACAATCAGCCCCAGCATTTT | CASSPGTGNNQPQHF
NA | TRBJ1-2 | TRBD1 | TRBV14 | TGTGCCAGCAGCCAAGCTCAGGGGGCGTCGGAAGGCTACACCTTC | CASSQAQGASEGYTF
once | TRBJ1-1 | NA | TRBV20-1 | TGCAGTGCTAGTTTCAGGGGATCCCTCCCGAACACTGAAGCTTTCTTT | CSASFRGSLPNTEAFF
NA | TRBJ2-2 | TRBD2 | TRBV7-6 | TGTGCCAGCAGCCCAAGCGGGGGACCCACCGGGGAGCTGTTTTTT | CASSPSGGPTGELFF
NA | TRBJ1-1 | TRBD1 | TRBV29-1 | TGCAGCCACCGGCAGGGGGGTACTGAAGCTTTCTTT | CSHRQGGTEAFF
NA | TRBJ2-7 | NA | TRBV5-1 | TGCGCCAGCAGCTTCAGGTACGAGCAGTACTTC | CASSFRYEQYF
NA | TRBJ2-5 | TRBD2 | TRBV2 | TGTGCCAGCAGTGACATGGTGGCTAGCGGGGGGCCGGTCCCCCCGGAGACCCAGTACTTC | CASSDMVASGGPVPPETQYF
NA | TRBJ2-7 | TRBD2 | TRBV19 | TGTGCCAGTAGCCTCTCAGCGGGGGGCGGCGAGCAGTACTTC | CASSLSAGGGEQYF